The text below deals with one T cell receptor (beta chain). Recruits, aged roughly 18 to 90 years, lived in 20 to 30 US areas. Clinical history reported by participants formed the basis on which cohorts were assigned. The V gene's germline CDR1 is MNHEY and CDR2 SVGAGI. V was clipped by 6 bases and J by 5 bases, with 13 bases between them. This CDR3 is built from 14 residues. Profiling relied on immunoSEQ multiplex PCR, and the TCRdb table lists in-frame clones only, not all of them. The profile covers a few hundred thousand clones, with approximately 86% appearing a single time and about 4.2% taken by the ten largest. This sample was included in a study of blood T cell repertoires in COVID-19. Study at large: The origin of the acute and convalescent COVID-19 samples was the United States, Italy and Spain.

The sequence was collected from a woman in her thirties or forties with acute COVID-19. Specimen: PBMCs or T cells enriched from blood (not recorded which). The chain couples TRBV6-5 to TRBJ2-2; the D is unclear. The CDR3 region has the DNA TGTGCCAGCAGACTAAGTATCCGGACCGGGGAGCTGTTTTTT. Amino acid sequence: CASRLSIRTGELFF.